A selection of T cell receptor beta chains follows, all from one sample in a study of blood T cell repertoires in COVID-19. The protocol was immunoSEQ multiplex PCR, while the TCRdb copy is restricted to in-frame clones and leaves out a portion. The table includes approximately 330,000 clones, roughly 86% detected once. Sequencing was performed on PBMCs or T cells enriched from blood (not recorded which). The receptors derive from a woman under 40 who had recovered from COVID-19. CDR3s include the opening cysteine and the closing phenylalanine or tryptophan. The order of the fields is CDR3 protein, CDR3 DNA, V gene, CDR3 length, J gene, clone size, D gene. A D gene is named only where the DNA matches it firmly. Expanded clones are given a class, and other clones once, few, many or no size at all.

CDR3aa: CSVNTGELFF
CDR3nt: TGCAGTGTAAACACCGGGGAGCTGTTTTTT
v_gene: TRBV20-1
len: 10
j_gene: TRBJ2-2
abundance: NA
d_gene: NA

CDR3aa: CASRLAGTSYEQYF
CDR3nt: TGTGCCAGCAGACTAGCGGGCACCTCCTACGAGCAGTACTTC
v_gene: TRBV7-9
len: 14
j_gene: TRBJ2-7
abundance: NA
d_gene: TRBD2

CDR3aa: CASSYSQGSNTEAFF
CDR3nt: TGTGCCAGCAGTTACTCCCAGGGAAGTAACACTGAAGCTTTCTTT
v_gene: TRBV6-5
len: 15
j_gene: TRBJ1-1
abundance: NA
d_gene: NA

CDR3aa: CASSFSGNSYNEQFF
CDR3nt: TGCGCCAGCAGCTTTAGCGGAAACTCCTACAATGAGCAGTTCTTC
v_gene: TRBV5-1
len: 15
j_gene: TRBJ2-1
abundance: NA
d_gene: NA

CDR3aa: CASSQKRENTEAFF
CDR3nt: TGTGCCAGCAGCCAAAAGCGGGAGAACACTGAAGCTTTCTTT
v_gene: TRBV7-2
len: 14
j_gene: TRBJ1-1
abundance: NA
d_gene: NA

CDR3aa: CASSLDLNYCGYTF
CDR3nt: TGTGCCAGCAGCTTAGATTTGAACTACTGTGGCTACACCTTC
v_gene: TRBV7-3
len: 14
j_gene: TRBJ1-2
abundance: once
d_gene: NA

CDR3aa: CASSYSAGYSYEQYF
CDR3nt: TGTGCCAGCAGTTACTCAGCAGGGTATTCCTACGAGCAGTACTTC
v_gene: TRBV6-5
len: 15
j_gene: TRBJ2-7
abundance: NA
d_gene: NA

CDR3aa: CASRDQGGDNEQFF
CDR3nt: TGTGCCAGCAGGGACCAAGGGGGTGACAATGAGCAGTTCTTC
v_gene: TRBV10-3
len: 14
j_gene: TRBJ2-1
abundance: NA
d_gene: NA

CDR3aa: CAGVTGSYGYTF
CDR3nt: TGTGCCGGGGTAACAGGGAGCTATGGCTACACCTTC
v_gene: TRBV30
len: 12
j_gene: TRBJ1-2
abundance: NA
d_gene: NA

CDR3aa: CASSNPGQVRGYTF
CDR3nt: TGTGCCAGCAGTAACCCGGGACAGGTTCGTGGCTACACCTTC
v_gene: TRBV28
len: 14
j_gene: TRBJ1-2
abundance: NA
d_gene: TRBD1

CDR3aa: CASSLLARFSYEQYF
CDR3nt: TGTGCCAGCAGTTTGCTAGCGCGGTTCTCCTACGAGCAGTACTTC
v_gene: TRBV27
len: 15
j_gene: TRBJ2-7
abundance: NA
d_gene: NA

CDR3aa: CASSRAGVAYEQYF
CDR3nt: TGTGCCAGCAGCCGAGCGGGAGTAGCGTACGAGCAGTACTTC
v_gene: TRBV7-8
len: 14
j_gene: TRBJ2-7
abundance: NA
d_gene: TRBD2

CDR3aa: CASSQGLAGSYEQYF
CDR3nt: TGTGCCAGCAGCCAGGGACTAGCGGGCTCCTACGAGCAGTACTTC
v_gene: TRBV4-2
len: 15
j_gene: TRBJ2-7
abundance: few
d_gene: TRBD2

CDR3aa: CASSLYPGELFF
CDR3nt: TGTGCCAGCAGCCTATATCCCGGGGAGCTGTTTTTT
v_gene: TRBV11-1
len: 12
j_gene: TRBJ2-2
abundance: NA
d_gene: NA

CDR3aa: CASSEACAGGSPGELFF
CDR3nt: TGCGCCAGCAGTGAAGCATGTGCGGGAGGATCTCCCGGGGAGCTGTTTTTT
v_gene: TRBV10-1
len: 17
j_gene: TRBJ2-2
abundance: NA
d_gene: TRBD2

CDR3aa: CASSVTGFEQFF
CDR3nt: TGTGCCAGCAGTGTGACAGGGTTTGAGCAGTTCTTC
v_gene: TRBV2
len: 12
j_gene: TRBJ2-1
abundance: NA
d_gene: TRBD1

CDR3aa: CASSQSAFQGSTDTQYF
CDR3nt: TGTGCCAGCAGCCAGAGCGCCTTTCAGGGTAGCACAGATACGCAGTATTTT
v_gene: TRBV4-2
len: 17
j_gene: TRBJ2-3
abundance: NA
d_gene: NA

CDR3aa: CASSYREGEKLFF
CDR3nt: TGTGCCAGCAGTTACAGGGAGGGCGAAAAACTGTTTTTT
v_gene: TRBV6-5
len: 13
j_gene: TRBJ1-4
abundance: once
d_gene: NA

CDR3aa: CASSQERGGSYNEQFF
CDR3nt: TGTGCCAGCAGCCAAGAGCGGGGGGGCTCCTACAATGAGCAGTTCTTC
v_gene: TRBV14
len: 16
j_gene: TRBJ2-1
abundance: NA
d_gene: TRBD2

CDR3aa: CASSLIGQQIWYF
CDR3nt: TGTGCCAGCAGCTTAATTGGACAGCAGATTTGGTACTTC
v_gene: TRBV7-9
len: 13
j_gene: TRBJ2-4
abundance: NA
d_gene: NA

CDR3aa: CASSRGGGSNTEAFF
CDR3nt: TGTGCCAGCAGCCGAGGTGGCGGCTCGAACACTGAAGCTTTCTTT
v_gene: TRBV3-1/TRBV3-2
len: 15
j_gene: TRBJ1-1
abundance: NA
d_gene: NA

CDR3aa: CASSLTHGVEQYF
CDR3nt: TGTGCCAGCAGTTTGACTCATGGTGTAGAGCAGTACTTC
v_gene: TRBV12-3/TRBV12-4
len: 13
j_gene: TRBJ2-7
abundance: NA
d_gene: NA

CDR3aa: CASSLQGGYGYTF
CDR3nt: TGTGCCAGCAGCCTACAGGGGGGCTATGGCTACACCTTC
v_gene: TRBV6-4
len: 13
j_gene: TRBJ1-2
abundance: NA
d_gene: TRBD1

CDR3aa: CASSQKVRDTGELFF
CDR3nt: TGTGCCAGCAGCCAAAAGGTCAGGGACACCGGGGAGCTGTTTTTT
v_gene: TRBV3-1/TRBV3-2
len: 15
j_gene: TRBJ2-2
abundance: NA
d_gene: NA

CDR3aa: CATSVDPAGWEKLFF
CDR3nt: TGTGCCACCAGCGTCGACCCGGCCGGGTGGGAAAAACTGTTTTTT
v_gene: TRBV15
len: 15
j_gene: TRBJ1-4
abundance: NA
d_gene: NA

CDR3aa: CAWKGWGQSSYEQYF
CDR3nt: TGTGCCTGGAAGGGATGGGGACAGAGCTCCTACGAGCAGTACTTC
v_gene: TRBV30
len: 15
j_gene: TRBJ2-7
abundance: NA
d_gene: TRBD1